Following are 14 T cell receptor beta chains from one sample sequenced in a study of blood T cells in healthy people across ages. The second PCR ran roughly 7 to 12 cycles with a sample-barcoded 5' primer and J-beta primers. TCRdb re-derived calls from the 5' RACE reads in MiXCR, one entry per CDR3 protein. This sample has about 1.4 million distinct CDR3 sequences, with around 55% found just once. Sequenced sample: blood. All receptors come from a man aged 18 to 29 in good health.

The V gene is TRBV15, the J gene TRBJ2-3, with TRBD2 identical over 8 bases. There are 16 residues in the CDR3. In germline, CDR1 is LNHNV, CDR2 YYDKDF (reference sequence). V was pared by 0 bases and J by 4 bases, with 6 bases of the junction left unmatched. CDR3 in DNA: TGTGCCACCAGCAGAGAGCCGGGGGGGCGCGCAGATACGCAGTATTTT. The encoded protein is CATSREPGGRADTQYF.

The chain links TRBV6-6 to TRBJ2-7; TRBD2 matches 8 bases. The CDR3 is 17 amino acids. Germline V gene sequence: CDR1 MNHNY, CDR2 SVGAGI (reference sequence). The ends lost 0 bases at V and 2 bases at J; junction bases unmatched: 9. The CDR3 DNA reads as TGTGCCAGCAGTTACTCGATGGCGGGAGGCGGAACCTACGAGCAGTACTTC. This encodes CASSYSMAGGGTYEQYF.

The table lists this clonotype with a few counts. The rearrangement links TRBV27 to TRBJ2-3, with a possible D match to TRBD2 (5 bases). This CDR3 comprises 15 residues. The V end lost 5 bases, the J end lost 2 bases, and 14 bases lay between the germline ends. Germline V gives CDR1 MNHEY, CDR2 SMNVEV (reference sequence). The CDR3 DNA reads TGTGCCAGCAGTCGTAATCCGGGAACCACAGATACGCAGTATTTT. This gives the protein CASSRNPGTTDTQYF.

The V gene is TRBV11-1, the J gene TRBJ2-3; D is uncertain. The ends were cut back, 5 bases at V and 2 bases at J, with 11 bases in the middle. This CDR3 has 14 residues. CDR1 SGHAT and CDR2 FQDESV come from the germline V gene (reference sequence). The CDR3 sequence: CASSTRIPTDTQYF. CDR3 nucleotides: TGTGCCAGCAGCACCAGGATCCCCACAGATACGCAGTATTTT. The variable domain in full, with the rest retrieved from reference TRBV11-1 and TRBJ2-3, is EAEVAQSPRYKITEKSQAVAFWCDPISGHATLYWYRQILGQGPELLVQFQDESVVDDSQLPKDRFSAERLKGVDSTLKIQPAELGDSAMYLCASSTRIPTDTQYFGPGTRLTVL.

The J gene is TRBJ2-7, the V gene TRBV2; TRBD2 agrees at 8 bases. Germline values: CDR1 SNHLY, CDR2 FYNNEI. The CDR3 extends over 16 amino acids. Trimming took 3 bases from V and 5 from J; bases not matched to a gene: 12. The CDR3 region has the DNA TGTGCCAGCAGTGATCTGAGGCGGGGGGCAAAGAACGAGCAGTACTTC. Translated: CASSDLRRGAKNEQYF.

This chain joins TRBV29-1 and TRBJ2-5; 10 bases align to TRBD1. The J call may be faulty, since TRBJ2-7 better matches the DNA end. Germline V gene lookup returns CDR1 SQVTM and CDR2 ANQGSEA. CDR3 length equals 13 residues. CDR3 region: CSVSGQGGDEQYF. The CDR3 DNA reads TGCAGCGTTTCAGGACAGGGGGGTGACGAGCAGTACTTC.

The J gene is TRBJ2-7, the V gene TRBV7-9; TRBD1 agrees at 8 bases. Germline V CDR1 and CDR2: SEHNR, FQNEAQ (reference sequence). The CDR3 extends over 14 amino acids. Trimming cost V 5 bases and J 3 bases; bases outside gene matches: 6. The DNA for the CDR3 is TGTGCCAGCAGCCAGACCGGGACAGGCTACGAGCAGTACTTC. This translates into CASSQTGTGYEQYF.

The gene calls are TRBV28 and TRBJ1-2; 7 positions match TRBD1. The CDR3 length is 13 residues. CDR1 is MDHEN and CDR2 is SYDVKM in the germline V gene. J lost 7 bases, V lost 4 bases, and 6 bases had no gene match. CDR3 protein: CASSSTHRGGYTF. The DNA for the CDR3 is TGTGCCAGCAGTTCCACTCACAGGGGTGGCTACACCTTC.

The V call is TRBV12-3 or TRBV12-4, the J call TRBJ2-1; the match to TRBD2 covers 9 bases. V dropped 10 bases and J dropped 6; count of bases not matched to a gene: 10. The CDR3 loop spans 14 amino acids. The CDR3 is CAIQRGLAFNEQFF. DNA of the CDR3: TGTGCCATCCAGCGGGGACTAGCTTTCAATGAGCAGTTCTTC.

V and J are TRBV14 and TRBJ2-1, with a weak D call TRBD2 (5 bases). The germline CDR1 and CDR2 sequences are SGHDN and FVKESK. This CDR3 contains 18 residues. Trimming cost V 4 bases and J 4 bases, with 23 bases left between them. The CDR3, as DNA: TGTGCCAGCAGCCTCCGCCTGGGTGGGAGTATTTCGTACAATGAGCAGTTCTTC. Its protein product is CASSLRLGGSISYNEQFF.

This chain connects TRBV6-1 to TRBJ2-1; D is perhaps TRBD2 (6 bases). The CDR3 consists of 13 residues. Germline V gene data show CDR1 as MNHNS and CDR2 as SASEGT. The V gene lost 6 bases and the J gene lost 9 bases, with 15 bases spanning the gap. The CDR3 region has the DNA TGTGCCAGCAGATATATCGGTAGCGGTGAGCAGTTCTTC. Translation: CASRYIGSGEQFF.

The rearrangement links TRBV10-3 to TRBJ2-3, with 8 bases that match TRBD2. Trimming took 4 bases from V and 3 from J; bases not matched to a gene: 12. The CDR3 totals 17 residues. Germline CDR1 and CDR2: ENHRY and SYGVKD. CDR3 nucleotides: TGTGCCATCAGTGGGAAGAAGGACGGGGGGGCTACAGATACGCAGTATTTT. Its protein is CAISGKKDGGATDTQYF.

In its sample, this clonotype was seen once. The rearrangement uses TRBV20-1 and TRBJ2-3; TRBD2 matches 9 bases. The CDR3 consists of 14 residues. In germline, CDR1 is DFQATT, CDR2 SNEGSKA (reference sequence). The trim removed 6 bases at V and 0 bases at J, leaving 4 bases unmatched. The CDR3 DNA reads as TGCAGTGCCCTAGCGGGGCAAAGCACAGATACGCAGTATTTT. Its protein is CSALAGQSTDTQYF.

The CDR3 DNA sequence: TGTGCCAGCAGTTACTCATCCGGACAAGAACAGTTCTTC. This sequence encodes CASSYSSGQEQFF. The chain has TRBV6-5 and TRBJ2-1; D is perhaps TRBD1 (5 bases). In germline, CDR1 is MNHEY, CDR2 SVGAGI. This CDR3 has 13 residues. The V end was cut by 0 bases, the J end by 13 bases, with 13 bases between.